This TCR beta chain was observed in a study of OX40 agonist ivuxolimab in advanced cancers. The CDR3 loop spans 14 amino acids. CDR1 and CDR2 (germline): MRHNA, SNTAGT. V dropped 6 bases and J dropped 0; count of bases not matched to a gene: 1. Assay used: immunoSEQ multiplex PCR; TCRdb lists only in-frame clones, some missing. This sample has 45,000 to 50,000 clones, with 60% to 85% found just once. This material consisted of CD4+ or CD8+ T cells sorted from blood, taken in a trial of the OX40 agonist ivuxolimab. The rearrangement links TRBV6-4 to TRBJ2-1, with 8 nucleotides matching TRBD2. This receptor was obtained from an adult with an advanced solid tumor such as melanoma, head and neck, liver or kidney cancer. CDR3 loop: CASSREGSYNEQFF. Here the CDR3 DNA reads TGTGCCAGCAGCCGGGAGGGCTCCTACAATGAGCAGTTCTTC.